Listed below are T cell receptor beta chains from one sample, sequenced in a study of blood T cell repertoires in COVID-19. Libraries were prepared by immunoSEQ multiplex PCR; TCRdb keeps only in-frame clonotypes and omits some of them. This sample carries approximately 41,000 clones, around 90% of them seen once, and the ten largest clones take 1% to 1.5%. The material sequenced was peripheral blood. The receptors derive from a woman aged 40-49 years with acute or convalescent COVID-19. Both conserved end residues are part of each CDR3. D genes are given only for firm matches. The listing skips clone size in some rows; elsewhere it reads once, few, many or a size class.

J gene	D gene	clone size	V gene	CDR3 protein	CDR3 DNA
TRBJ1-1	-	-	TRBV4-2	CASSPRGGGARTEAFF	TGTGCCAGCAGCCCAAGAGGCGGGGGGGCAAGAACTGAAGCTTTCTTT
TRBJ1-3	-	-	TRBV7-3	CASSRRPGQSGTGNGNTIYF	TGTGCCAGCAGCCGAAGACCGGGACAATCCGGTACCGGAAATGGAAACACCATATATTTT
TRBJ2-3	TRBD2	few	TRBV5-1	CASSLVAGGQQDTQYF	TGCGCCAGCAGCTTGGTGGCGGGGGGCCAACAGGATACGCAGTATTTT
TRBJ1-2	TRBD1	-	TRBV29-1	CSVDINRDSYPSYGYTF	TGCAGCGTTGACATCAACCGGGACAGTTATCCTAGTTATGGCTACACCTTC
TRBJ2-3	TRBD2	once	TRBV11-1	CASSVRSSGSTDTQYF	TGTGCCAGCAGCGTCCGCTCTAGCGGCAGCACAGATACGCAGTATTTT
TRBJ1-3	-	-	TRBV15	CATSRDRGPSGNTIYF	TGTGCCACCAGCAGAGATCGGGGTCCCTCTGGAAACACCATATATTTT
TRBJ2-1	-	-	TRBV29-1	CSAIENEQFF	TGCAGCGCCATCGAGAATGAGCAGTTCTTC
TRBJ2-7	TRBD1	-	TRBV28	CASSRTPGQYFYEQYF	TGTGCCAGCAGTCGTACCCCGGGACAGTATTTCTACGAGCAGTACTTC
TRBJ1-4	TRBD1	-	TRBV6-5	CASRDRGAEKLFF	TGTGCCAGCAGAGACAGGGGAGCTGAAAAACTGTTTTTT
TRBJ2-7	TRBD2	-	TRBV6-2/TRBV6-3	CASSWALAGEEQYF	TGTGCCAGCAGCTGGGCCCTAGCGGGGGAAGAGCAGTACTTC
TRBJ2-1	-	-	TRBV10-3	CAISGTEGYNEQFF	TGTGCCATCAGTGGGACAGAGGGTTACAATGAGCAGTTCTTC
TRBJ2-7	-	once	TRBV5-1	CASSLVGEAYEQYF	TGCGCCAGCAGCTTGGTCGGGGAAGCCTACGAGCAGTACTTC
TRBJ1-2	-	-	TRBV12-3/TRBV12-4	CASSQTGPYGYTF	TGTGCCAGCAGTCAGACAGGCCCCTATGGCTACACCTTC
TRBJ1-6	-	few	TRBV19	CASSIGRVGSRNSPLHF	TGTGCCAGTAGTATAGGACGCGTGGGCTCCAGGAATTCACCCCTCCACTTT
TRBJ2-7	TRBD1	-	TRBV7-6	CASSLAGGRYEQYF	TGTGCCAGCAGCTTAGCAGGGGGCCGCTACGAGCAGTACTTC
TRBJ2-1	TRBD2	-	TRBV10-2	CASSDPGVAGGYNEQFF	TGCGCCAGCAGTGACCCTGGGGTGGCGGGGGGTTACAATGAGCAGTTCTTC
TRBJ2-1	TRBD2	few	TRBV7-6	CASSLAFSGIGYNEQFF	TGTGCCAGCAGCTTAGCCTTTAGCGGGATAGGCTACAATGAGCAGTTCTTC
TRBJ2-1	TRBD2	-	TRBV28	CASSFWTSGDHNEQFF	TGTGCCAGCAGTTTCTGGACTAGCGGGGATCACAATGAGCAGTTCTTC
TRBJ1-2	-	-	TRBV7-2	CASSLFQGTDYGYTF	TGTGCCAGCAGCTTATTTCAGGGGACCGACTATGGCTACACCTTC
TRBJ2-1	TRBD2	-	TRBV6-6	CASSQTSGGINEQFF	TGTGCCAGCAGCCAGACTAGCGGGGGGATTAATGAGCAGTTCTTC
TRBJ1-2	TRBD1	-	TRBV6-5	CASRKDRVLGYTF	TGTGCCAGCAGAAAAGACAGGGTGTTAGGCTACACCTTC
TRBJ1-6	TRBD1	-	TRBV27	CASSSGRDRNSPLHF	TGTGCCAGCAGTTCAGGCCGGGACAGAAATTCACCCCTCCACTTT
TRBJ2-7	-	-	TRBV11-3	CASSSSGPHSYEQYF	TGTGCCAGCAGCTCCAGCGGACCCCACTCCTACGAGCAGTACTTC
TRBJ1-4	TRBD1	-	TRBV28	CASGGQAGWNEKLFF	TGTGCCAGCGGGGGACAGGCCGGATGGAATGAAAAACTGTTTTTT
TRBJ2-3	-	-	TRBV6-4	CASSESGRPDTQYF	TGTGCCAGCAGTGAAAGTGGGAGGCCAGATACGCAGTATTTT
TRBJ1-2	-	-	TRBV7-2	CASSLVPGSPYGYTF	TGTGCCAGCAGCTTAGTCCCAGGGTCCCCCTATGGCTACACCTTC
TRBJ1-5	-	-	TRBV9	CASSVEGNSNQPQHF	TGTGCCAGCAGCGTAGAGGGGAACAGCAATCAGCCCCAGCATTTT
TRBJ1-1	-	-	TRBV5-1	CASSFWGRDTEAFF	TGCGCCAGCAGCTTTTGGGGCCGGGACACTGAAGCTTTCTTT
TRBJ2-7	TRBD2	-	TRBV7-2	CASSLAVRGLAGELHEQYF	TGTGCCAGCAGCTTAGCGGTTCGAGGACTAGCGGGAGAGTTGCACGAGCAGTACTTC
TRBJ2-1	TRBD2	-	TRBV5-4	CASRPGLAGGPGEQFF	TGTGCCAGCAGACCCGGACTAGCGGGAGGGCCAGGTGAGCAGTTCTTC
TRBJ2-7	TRBD1	-	TRBV24-1	CATARDREGEQYF	TGTGCCACCGCCCGGGACAGGGAGGGCGAGCAGTACTTC
TRBJ1-2	-	-	TRBV2	CASSKTDNNYGYTF	TGTGCCAGCTCAAAGACAGACAATAACTATGGCTACACCTTC
TRBJ1-1	TRBD1	-	TRBV10-3	CAISTTGVLNTEAFF	TGTGCCATCAGCACGACAGGGGTGCTGAACACTGAAGCTTTCTTT
TRBJ2-5	TRBD2	-	TRBV10-3	CAISGAGYFQETQYF	TGTGCCATCAGTGGAGCGGGATATTTCCAAGAGACCCAGTACTTC
TRBJ2-1	-	once	TRBV29-1	CSGGRGGLYNEQFF	TGCAGCGGGGGCAGGGGGGGTCTATACAATGAGCAGTTCTTC
TRBJ1-2	TRBD1	-	TRBV28	CASRGTGGHYGYTF	TGTGCCAGCAGGGGGACAGGGGGCCACTATGGCTACACCTTC
TRBJ1-2	-	-	TRBV18	CASSPRTDYGYTF	TGTGCCAGCTCACCACGGACAGACTATGGCTACACCTTC
TRBJ2-3	TRBD2	-	TRBV7-7	CASSLGTSGTDTQYF	TGTGCTAGCAGCTTAGGGACTAGCGGCACAGATACGCAGTATTTT
TRBJ2-1	-	-	TRBV12-5	CASGLVRWSAMPSYNEQFF	TGTGCTAGTGGTTTGGTAAGGTGGAGCGCTATGCCCTCCTACAATGAGCAGTTCTTC
TRBJ1-5	TRBD1	-	TRBV19	CASSIDPRGQQPQHF	TGTGCCAGTAGTATAGACCCCAGGGGACAGCAGCCCCAGCATTTT
TRBJ2-1	-	-	TRBV6-6	CASIGRDNEQFF	TGTGCCAGCATTGGGCGGGACAATGAGCAGTTCTTC
TRBJ1-5	TRBD1	-	TRBV5-1	CASSLEGQGNQPQHF	TGCGCCAGCAGCTTGGAAGGACAGGGCAATCAGCCCCAGCATTTT
TRBJ2-1	TRBD2	-	TRBV28	CASSLIISGGAHNEQFF	TGTGCCAGCAGTTTAATCATTAGCGGGGGAGCCCACAATGAGCAGTTCTTC
TRBJ1-2	-	-	TRBV7-3	CASSARGDYGYTF	TGTGCCAGCAGCGCTCGGGGAGACTATGGCTACACCTTC
TRBJ2-1	-	-	TRBV2	CASRSRGSSYNEQFF	TGTGCCAGCAGGTCTCGGGGGAGCTCCTACAATGAGCAGTTCTTC
TRBJ1-4	-	-	TRBV5-1	CASSLVAGNEKLFF	TGCGCCAGCAGCTTGGTTGCAGGCAATGAAAAACTGTTTTTT
TRBJ2-5	-	-	TRBV11-2	CASSQAGQRKQETQYF	TGTGCCAGCAGCCAGGCAGGCCAGCGGAAACAAGAGACCCAGTACTTC
TRBJ2-1	-	-	TRBV4-1	CASSQGRDSHRFQFF	TGCGCCAGCAGCCAAGGTAGAGACAGTCACAGGTTTCAGTTCTTC
TRBJ2-7	-	-	TRBV27	CASSSGAQPSGEQYF	TGTGCCAGCAGTTCTGGGGCGCAACCCTCAGGGGAGCAGTACTTC